Listed here are 30 T cell receptor beta chains from one sample, sequenced in a study of T-cell memory formation after mild COVID-19. One entry per CDR3 protein results from TCRdb running MiXCR on the 5' RACE reads. The sample holds about 110,000 distinct CDR3 sequences; roughly a sixth are singletons and the top ten take approximately 5.5%. The sample consisted of PBMCs or a T cell subset sorted from them (not recorded which). Source of these receptors: a man between 18 and 35 years old who had mild COVID-19 (a few samples of this study predate the infection). Cell type and time point are not known.

The chain recombines TRBV9 with TRBJ2-5; D may be TRBD1 or TRBD2 (5 bases each). The CDR3 loop spans 14 amino acids. Germline-derived CDR1 and CDR2 are SGDLS and YYNGEE. The germline V and J ends were trimmed by 0 bases and 5 bases, with 11 bases remaining between them. CDR3: CASSVDGARETQYF. The CDR3 DNA sequence: TGTGCCAGCAGCGTAGACGGGGCCCGGGAGACCCAGTACTTC. The full variable domain, its missing parts supplied by reference TRBV9 and TRBJ2-5, is DSGVTQTPKHLITATGQRVTLRCSPRSGDLSVYWYQQSLDQGLQFLIQYYNGEERAKGNILERFSAQQFPDLHSELNLSSLELGDSALYFCASSVDGARETQYFGPGTRLLVL.

This chain links TRBV5-1 with TRBJ2-3; TRBD2 is a possible D gene (6 bases). CDR1 and CDR2 (germline): SGHRS, YFSETQ. The germline V and J ends were trimmed by 4 bases and 2 bases, with 11 bases remaining between them. The length of the CDR3 is 14 residues. CDR3: CASSGGTYTDTQYF. For the CDR3, the DNA is TGCGCCAGCAGCGGGGGGACGTACACAGATACGCAGTATTTT.

Ten or more counts support this clonotype. This CDR3 is CASSLNGETEAFF. The CDR3 DNA follows: TGTGCCAGCAGCTTGAACGGGGAGACTGAAGCTTTCTTT. The chain combines TRBV11-2 with TRBJ1-1; unclear D gene. Trimming shortened V by 3 bases and J by 5 bases, and 10 bases separated the two germline ends. The CDR3 sequence is 13 residues long. From germline, CDR1 is SGHAT and CDR2 FQNNGV.

This clonotype was observed many times. This chain links TRBV5-1 with TRBJ2-3; D is possibly TRBD2 (5 bases). The CDR3 runs to 13 residues. V lost 3 bases to trimming and J lost 4 bases, with 9 bases between them. CDR1 SGHRS and CDR2 YFSETQ come from the germline V gene. CDR3 sequence reads: CASSSEGADTQYF. The CDR3 coding sequence is TGCGCCAGCAGCTCCGAGGGAGCAGATACGCAGTATTTT.

This chain connects TRBV4-1 to TRBJ2-7; perhaps TRBD1 as D (5 bases). The CDR3 consists of 16 residues. V lost 6 bases and J lost 1, with 19 bases in between. Germline-derived CDR1 and CDR2 are MGHRA and YSYEKL. The CDR3 protein is CASRGFTGERSYEQYF. The CDR3 coding sequence is TGCGCCAGCAGGGGATTTACAGGCGAAAGGTCCTACGAGCAGTACTTC.

This clonotype has a handful of counts. The genes are TRBV2 and TRBJ1-3, with D maybe TRBD1 (6 bases). Germline values: CDR1 SNHLY, CDR2 FYNNEI. Trimming shortened V by 2 bases and J by 2 bases, and 7 bases separated the two germline ends. The CDR3 sequence is 14 residues long. CDR3: CASSENRAGNTIYF. DNA of the CDR3: TGTGCCAGCAGTGAAAACAGGGCTGGAAACACCATATATTTT.

J is TRBJ1-1 and V is TRBV12-3 or TRBV12-4, with D maybe TRBD1 (6 bases). Trimming shortened V by 6 bases and J by 3 bases, and 26 bases separated the two germline ends. CDR3 length equals 18 residues. The CDR3 loop is CASRSYRLGHREDTEAFF. The DNA of the CDR3 is TGTGCCAGCAGATCGTATAGGTTGGGACACCGGGAAGACACTGAAGCTTTCTTT.

This clonotype was counted only a few times. The J gene is TRBJ2-7, the V gene TRBV18; tentative D call: TRBD1 (5 bases). Trimming pared 1 base from V and 2 bases from J, leaving 9 bases between. Germline CDR1 KGHSH, CDR2 LQKENI. The CDR3 totals 14 residues. The CDR3 DNA is TGTGCCAGCTCACCACGCCAGGGAACCTACGAGCAGTACGTC. This gives the protein CASSPRQGTYEQYV.

V and J are TRBV19 and TRBJ1-2; the D gene is possibly TRBD1 (5 bases). The V gene lost 3 bases and the J gene lost 8 bases, with 10 bases spanning the gap. The CDR3 loop spans 12 amino acids. Germline values: CDR1 LNHDA, CDR2 SQIVND (reference sequence). CDR3 amino acids: CASSIEGRGYTF. DNA of the CDR3: TGTGCCAGTAGTATCGAGGGACGCGGCTACACCTTC. Variable domain in full (rest from reference TRBV19 and TRBJ1-2): DGGITQSPKYLFRKEGQNVTLSCEQNLNHDAMYWYRQDPGQGLRLIYYSQIVNDFQKGDIAEGYSVSREKKESFPLTVTSAQKNPTAFYLCASSIEGRGYTFGSGTRLTVV.

V is TRBV10-3 and J is TRBJ2-2, with D maybe TRBD2 (5 bases). Germline V gene data show CDR1 as ENHRY and CDR2 as SYGVKD. This CDR3 region has 13 residues. The ends were cut back, 6 bases at V and 0 bases at J, with 5 bases in the middle. The CDR3 sequence is CAISGANTGELFF. The DNA for the CDR3 is TGTGCCATCAGCGGGGCGAACACCGGGGAGCTGTTTTTT.

This clonotype was seen more than once but under ten times. The chain combines TRBV10-3 with TRBJ2-3, with unresolved D. Per the germline V gene, CDR1 is ENHRY and CDR2 is SYGVKD. V was cut by 0 bases and J by 2 bases, with 9 bases left in between. This CDR3 has 15 amino acids. The CDR3 sequence: CAISESDGDTDTQYF. The CDR3 DNA is TGTGCCATCAGTGAGTCGGACGGAGACACAGATACGCAGTATTTT.

This chain uses TRBV7-2 with TRBJ2-5, with D possibly TRBD1 on 6 matching bases. Deletions cut 0 bases from V and 1 base from J, with 9 bases between. CDR3 length: 15 residues. Germline V gene lookup returns CDR1 SGHTA and CDR2 FQGNSA. The CDR3 loop is CASSLAGQFQETQYF. The CDR3 DNA follows: TGTGCCAGCAGCTTAGCAGGACAGTTCCAAGAGACCCAGTACTTC.

Many counts were recorded for this clonotype. The chain recombines TRBV5-5 with TRBJ2-1, with 7 bases identical to TRBD1. Per germline, CDR1 SGHKS and CDR2 YYEKEE (reference sequence). The V segment lost 0 bases and the J segment 0 bases; nucleotides outside the gene matches: 0. The CDR3 extends over 15 amino acids. The CDR3 DNA reads TGTGCCAGCAGCTTGGGACAGGGCTCCTACAATGAGCAGTTCTTC. Its translation is CASSLGQGSYNEQFF.

V gene TRBV5-1 combines with J gene TRBJ2-5; D is perhaps TRBD2 (5 bases). Per the germline V gene, CDR1 is SGHRS and CDR2 is YFSETQ. With 0 bases removed from V and 5 bases from J, the gap between germline ends came to 20 bases. The CDR3 contains 17 residues. CDR3 DNA: TGCGCCAGCAGCTTGGCCCGGGCGGGCGGCCTGGGGGAGACCCAGTACTTC. Its translation is CASSLARAGGLGETQYF.

This clonotype was recorded a few times. V gene TRBV12-3 or TRBV12-4 combines with J gene TRBJ1-4; possible D gene TRBD1, 5 bases. V gave up 5 bases and J gave up 5 bases, with 12 bases separating them. The CDR3 covers 14 residues. The CDR3 DNA sequence: TGTGCCAGCAGTGCGAACGGGGGAAATGAAAAACTGTTTTTT. It is translated as CASSANGGNEKLFF.

The chain links TRBV12-3 or TRBV12-4 to TRBJ2-5; the match to TRBD2 covers 9 bases. The CDR3 runs 17 residues. V dropped 5 bases and J dropped 2; count of bases not matched to a gene: 12. The CDR3 DNA is TGTGCCAGCAGTCCCAACAGACTAGCGGCATTACAAGAGACCCAGTACTTC. As protein: CASSPNRLAALQETQYF.

The genes are TRBV20-1 and TRBJ1-5, with no clear D. Germline V lookup: CDR1 DFQATT, CDR2 SNEGSKA (reference sequence). CDR3 length: 12 residues. V gave up 5 bases and J gave up 3 bases, with 8 bases separating them. The CDR3: CSALTVNQPQHF. The CDR3 region has the DNA TGCAGTGCTTTAACAGTCAATCAGCCCCAGCATTTT.

This clonotype was seen at least ten times. The chain uses TRBV7-2 and TRBJ2-3; 7 bases line up with TRBD2. Trimming removed 6 bases from V and 1 base from J; junction bases left unmatched: 4. The CDR3 is made up of 14 amino acids. The germline CDR1 and CDR2 sequences are SGHTA and FQGNSA. The CDR3 sequence is CASSLLAGTDTQYF. CDR3 in DNA: TGTGCCAGCAGTTTGCTAGCGGGCACAGATACGCAGTATTTT.

This clonotype occurred a few times. This chain connects TRBV11-2 to TRBJ2-7; either TRBD1 or TRBD2 may fit D (5 bases each). CDR1 SGHAT and CDR2 FQNNGV come from the germline V gene. This CDR3 is built from 15 residues. V lost 3 bases and J 3 bases, leaving 15 bases between the germline ends. The CDR3: CASSFGTLAGYEQYF. The DNA for the CDR3 is TGTGCCAGCAGCTTTGGGACGCTGGCGGGCTACGAGCAGTACTTC.

This clonotype was seen only a few times. The rearrangement uses TRBV5-1 and TRBJ2-5; D is possibly TRBD1 (5 bases). V lost 4 bases, J lost 2 bases, and 15 bases lay in between. Germline loops: CDR1 SGHRS, CDR2 YFSETQ. The CDR3 runs to 15 residues. The CDR3 sequence: CASSRSVTEQETQYF. As DNA, the CDR3 is TGCGCCAGCAGCCGGAGCGTGACAGAGCAAGAGACCCAGTACTTC.

A few counts support this clonotype. The V call is TRBV7-2, the J call TRBJ1-1, with a tentative D call TRBD1 (5 bases). Germline CDR1 SGHTA, CDR2 FQGNSA. V was clipped by 5 bases and J by 8 bases, with 15 bases between them. The CDR3 runs 13 residues. This CDR3 reads CASSGGAGREAFF. The DNA for the CDR3 is TGTGCCAGCAGCGGGGGTGCAGGGAGGGAAGCTTTCTTT.

The rearrangement links TRBV7-9 to TRBJ2-3, with 8 bases identical to TRBD1. V was clipped by 1 base and J by 0 bases; unmatched bases: 0. This CDR3 has 15 amino acids. The V gene's germline CDR1 is SEHNR and CDR2 FQNEAQ (reference sequence). CDR3 sequence: CASSLGTGSTDTQYF. In nucleotides, the CDR3 is TGTGCCAGCAGCTTAGGGACAGGGAGCACAGATACGCAGTATTTT.

This clonotype was detected many times. The chain is built from TRBV6-5 and TRBJ2-1, with 9 nucleotides matching TRBD2. Germline lookup yields CDR1 MNHEY and CDR2 SVGAGI. The CDR3 loop spans 13 amino acids. V lost 8 bases to trimming and J lost 6 bases; unmatched junction nucleotides: 5. The CDR3 sequence: CASGRGGLNEQFF. In DNA form, the CDR3 reads TGTGCCAGCGGGCGGGGGGGCCTCAATGAGCAGTTCTTC.

This clonotype came up a few times. V and J are TRBV24-1 and TRBJ2-1, with D unclear. CDR3 length equals 12 residues. V shed 7 bases and J shed 7 bases, with 10 bases lying between them. Germline V CDR1 and CDR2: KGHDR, SFDVKD. The CDR3 loop is CATRGSNNEQFF. Here the CDR3 DNA reads TGTGCCACCAGGGGAAGTAATAATGAGCAGTTCTTC.

J is TRBJ1-2 and V is TRBV20-1; D gene ambiguous. The V end was cut by 5 bases, the J end by 5 bases, with 15 bases between. Germline V gene lookup returns CDR1 DFQATT and CDR2 SNEGSKA (reference sequence). This CDR3 has 13 amino acids. The DNA for the CDR3 is TGCAGTGCTCCGGACGGCGTGTTATATGGCTACACCTTC. This sequence encodes CSAPDGVLYGYTF.

This clonotype has only a few counts. V usage is TRBV5-5 and J usage is TRBJ2-5; tentatively, D is TRBD2 (7 bases). The germline V gene has CDR1 SGHKS and CDR2 YYEKEE (reference sequence). V was pared by 4 bases and J by 1 base, with 14 bases between. The CDR3 is made up of 15 amino acids. The CDR3 region is CASSGGASFQETQYF. The CDR3 coding sequence is TGTGCCAGCAGCGGGGGGGCCTCCTTCCAAGAGACCCAGTACTTC.

The chain has TRBV5-1 and TRBJ2-5; D call uncertain. With 0 bases removed from V and 2 bases from J, the gap between germline ends came to 8 bases. CDR1 is SGHRS, CDR2 YFSETQ, per germline. This CDR3 region has 14 residues. The CDR3 here is CASSLDTTQETQYF. In DNA, the CDR3 is TGCGCCAGCAGCTTGGATACTACTCAAGAGACCCAGTACTTC.

V gene TRBV18 combines with J gene TRBJ1-1; possibly TRBD1 for D (6 bases). The length of the CDR3 is 12 residues. V was trimmed by 3 bases and J by 11 bases, leaving 13 bases between them. Germline CDR1 and CDR2: KGHSH and LQKENI. DNA of the CDR3: TGTGCCAGCTCACCCGATGAGGGGGAGGCTTTCTTT. Its protein product is CASSPDEGEAFF.

The rearrangement uses TRBV5-1 and TRBJ1-6; a weak D match, TRBD1 (5 bases). V was pared by 0 bases and J by 7 bases, with 14 bases between. The germline V gene has CDR1 SGHRS and CDR2 YFSETQ. There are 16 residues in the CDR3. The CDR3 DNA is TGCGCCAGCAGCTTGGAGGCAGCGGGGGTCAATTCACCCCTCCACTTT. It codes for CASSLEAAGVNSPLHF.

Only a few counts were recorded for this clonotype. V usage is TRBV4-2 and J usage is TRBJ2-7; TRBD2 might be the D (7 bases). V gave up 4 bases and J gave up 2 bases, with 15 bases separating them. This CDR3 contains 15 residues. The germline V gene has CDR1 LGHNA and CDR2 YNFKEQ. CDR3 nucleotide sequence: TGTGCCAGCAGCCCGGGGGGCTTAAGAACCTACGAGCAGTACTTC. Its translation is CASSPGGLRTYEQYF.